The clone carrying this T cell receptor (beta chain) was counted ten times or more. TCRdb reanalysed the 5' RACE reads using MiXCR and keeps one entry per CDR3 protein. The data show 20,000 to 25,000 distinct CDR3 sequences, 5% seen once. Germline-derived CDR1 and CDR2 are SGHRS and YFSETQ. V lost 4 bases, J lost 0 bases, and 9 bases stayed unmatched. CDR3 size: 17 residues. This sample was taken from a study of early T cells in non-severe SARS-CoV-2 infection. The V call is TRBV5-1, the J call TRBJ1-5; 8 bases line up with TRBD1. Material: whole blood. The sequence was collected from an adult who was a healthcare worker with PCR-confirmed SARS-CoV-2 infection or an uninfected control (not recorded which). CDR3 sequence reads: CASSPGTGAISNQPQHF. CDR3 nucleotides: TGCGCCAGCAGCCCGGGGACAGGTGCTATTAGCAATCAGCCCCAGCATTTT.